The 3 T cell receptor beta chains below come from one sample, sequenced in a study of cytomegalovirus exposure and HLA in healthy donors (TCRdb year 2017). The library was built by means of the immunoSEQ multiplex PCR assay. The multiplex PCR relied on a mix of 60 forward primers for TCR Vbeta segments and 13 reverse primers for TCR Jbeta segments. TCRdb stores this immuneACCESS table with in-frame sequences only. Part of the clones is absent; in the studies checked, under half of the shortfall reflects unresolved V genes, and no reason is known for the rest. The sample table records some 150,000 clones; 75% to 85% of these occur just once. The ten largest account for around 6.3% of the sample. Material: PBMCs. The receptor source for this set is a man between 50 and 59 years old in good health and CMV-seropositive.

The V call is TRBV5-4, the J call TRBJ1-4, with TRBD1 matching over 11 bases. Germline CDR1 reads SGHNT; CDR2 reads YYREEE (reference sequence). The CDR3 length is 15 residues. Trimming removed 4 bases from V and 7 bases from J; junction bases left unmatched: 6. CDR3 in amino acids: CASSKMDRGREKLFF. CDR3 DNA: TGTGCCAGCAGCAAAATGGACAGGGGGCGTGAAAAACTGTTTTTT.

V gene TRBV5-1 combines with J gene TRBJ2-4; 7 bases agree with TRBD1. Per germline, CDR1 SGHRS and CDR2 YFSETQ. CDR3 length equals 14 residues. The J segment lost 6 bases and the V segment lost 3 bases, leaving 6 bases of the junction unmatched. The CDR3 region is CASSYGQVLNIQYF. The CDR3 bases are TGCGCCAGCAGCTACGGACAGGTTTTAAACATTCAGTACTTC.

V usage is TRBV19 and J usage is TRBJ2-3, with D possibly matching TRBD1 (6 bases). CDR3 length equals 15 residues. The germline V gene encodes CDR1 LNHDA and CDR2 SQIVND (reference sequence). Trimming cost V 4 bases and J 2 bases, with 13 bases left between them. The CDR3 coding sequence is TGTGCCAGTAGTAGAGGGACAACCGACACAGATACGCAGTATTTT. Translated, it gives CASSRGTTDTDTQYF.